This T cell receptor (beta chain) was documented in a study of cytomegalovirus exposure and HLA in healthy donors. Findings and limits, study-wide: There were some public TCRs occurring in many donors, but most TCR sequences were rare. Highly shared sequence variants in one cluster were likely a sequencing artifact. Researchers counted 150 to 200 TCR beta chains as cytomegalovirus-associated. Across all donors, roughly uniform sequencing depth was an assumption of the presence/absence analyses.

Germline V gives CDR1 SEHNR, CDR2 FQNEAQ (reference sequence). The length of the CDR3 is 15 residues. The germline V and J ends were trimmed by 8 bases and 1 base, with 14 bases remaining between them. The PCR was carried out with 60 Vbeta primers and 13 Jbeta primers. The method was immunoSEQ multiplex PCR; TCRdb's version includes in-frame clones alone and lacks a portion of them. The data hold a few hundred thousand clones, with roughly 79% observed a single time. About this clone itself: What it recognizes is unknown.

V is TRBV7-9 and J is TRBJ1-4, with a tentative D call TRBD1 (6 bases). Sample: PBMCs. The sequence was collected from a man between 18 and 29 years old in good health and CMV-seronegative. CDR3 region: CASLTVTGTNEKLFF. Written as DNA, the CDR3 is TGTGCCAGCCTCACCGTGACAGGAACTAATGAAAAACTGTTTTTT.